The 18 T cell receptor beta chains in this list originate from one sample, sequenced in a study of blood T cells in healthy people across ages. Primers used in a second PCR of about 6 to 12 cycles were a sample-barcoded 5' primer and a J-beta primer mix. TCRdb used MiXCR to reprocess the 5' RACE reads, holding one entry per CDR3 protein. Seen here are under 700,000 distinct CDR3 sequences, 24% observed once, and the top ten hold around 10%. These same records also appear under a second study, on T cells of mothers and their children.

The material sequenced was blood. The receptors shown here come from a boy between 10 and 17 years old in good health.

This clonotype was recorded a few times. This chain joins TRBV4-3 and TRBJ2-4, with a tentative D call TRBD2 (5 bases). The ends were cut back, 0 bases at V and 0 bases at J, with 6 bases in the middle. CDR3 length: 15 amino acids. The V gene's germline CDR1 is LGHNA and CDR2 YSLEER. CDR3 nucleotides: TGCGCCAGCAGCCAAGACGGGATAGCCAAAAACATTCAGTACTTC. This sequence encodes CASSQDGIAKNIQYF.

The rearrangement joins TRBV28 to TRBJ2-1, with 10 positions matching TRBD1. The DNA end lines up better with TRBJ2-7; the J call may be wrong. Per the germline V gene, CDR1 is MDHEN and CDR2 is SYDVKM. This CDR3 comprises 15 residues. The CDR3 loop is CASSSGQGVPYEQYF. CDR3 nucleotide sequence: TGTGCCAGCAGTTCCGGACAGGGGGTTCCCTACGAGCAGTACTTC.

The chain recombines TRBV6-1 with TRBJ2-6; 9 bases fit TRBD1. The V and J ends lost 2 bases and 1 base, in that order; junction bases with no gene match: 3. This CDR3 is built from 17 residues. CDR1 is MNHNS, CDR2 SASEGT, per germline. CDR3 DNA: TGTGCCAGCAGTGAATACAGGGGGCGTTCTGGGGCCAACGTCCTGACTTTC. Translation gives CASSEYRGRSGANVLTF.

The genes are TRBV20-1 and TRBJ2-7; 10 nucleotides match TRBD2. From germline, CDR1 is DFQATT and CDR2 SNEGSKA (reference sequence). CDR3 length: 16 amino acids. Unmatched junction bases numbered 8, after V lost 0 bases and J lost 3 bases. In DNA form, the CDR3 reads TGCAGTGCTAGAGATAGGAGCGGGGGGGCCCTCTACGAGCAGTACTTC. Translation: CSARDRSGGALYEQYF.

The chain carries TRBV15 and TRBJ2-7; D not certain. Trimming stripped 0 bases from V and 3 bases from J, with 6 bases between. The CDR3 has 13 residues. Germline V gives CDR1 LNHNV, CDR2 YYDKDF (reference sequence). In DNA, the CDR3 is TGTGCCACCAGCAGAGAAGAAGTCTACGAGCAGTACTTC. This encodes CATSREEVYEQYF.

The chain has TRBV12-3 or TRBV12-4 and TRBJ2-5, with D tentatively TRBD1 or TRBD2 (5 bases each). This CDR3 region has 14 residues. V lost 5 bases and J lost 4, with 14 bases in between. The CDR3 here is CASSPRGVGETQYF. The CDR3 nucleotides read TGTGCCAGCAGTCCCAGAGGGGTCGGAGAGACCCAGTACTTC.

This clonotype showed up just a few times. This rearrangement joins TRBV11-2 to TRBJ1-1, with unresolved D. The length of the CDR3 is 14 residues. V lost 3 bases and J lost 0, with 8 bases in between. Germline V gene lookup returns CDR1 SGHAT and CDR2 FQNNGV. The CDR3 DNA reads as TGTGCCAGCAGCTTGGTACGAGTGAACACTGAAGCTTTCTTT. It translates to CASSLVRVNTEAFF.

This clonotype was picked up a small number of times. The chain joins TRBV7-9 to TRBJ2-3; 10 bases match TRBD2. The CDR3 totals 15 residues. Germline assignment: CDR1 SEHNR and CDR2 FQNEAQ (reference sequence). The ends lost 1 base at V and 4 bases at J; junction bases unmatched: 2. DNA for the CDR3: TGTGCCAGCAGCTTAGTCCTAGCGGGGGCAGATACGCAGTATTTT. Translating it yields CASSLVLAGADTQYF.

In its sample, this clonotype was seen a few times. This chain connects TRBV2 to TRBJ1-4; D gene unclear. V shed 2 bases and J shed 2 bases, with 6 bases lying between them. The CDR3 consists of 14 residues. Germline-derived CDR1 and CDR2 are SNHLY and FYNNEI. CDR3 residues: CASSELDTNEKLFF. CDR3 DNA sequence: TGTGCCAGCAGTGAACTGGACACTAATGAAAAACTGTTTTTT.

The table lists this clonotype with a few counts. The chain combines TRBV20-1 with TRBJ2-5; 12 bases are shared with TRBD2. The J call may be faulty, since TRBJ2-1 better matches the DNA end. CDR3 size: 17 residues. Germline CDR1 is DFQATT and CDR2 is SNEGSKA (reference sequence). CDR3 in amino acids: CSAPRLAGVIISDEQFF. The CDR3 nucleotides are TGCAGTGCTCCTCGACTAGCGGGAGTTATAATTAGCGATGAGCAGTTCTTC.

V usage is TRBV4-3 and J usage is TRBJ1-2; D is possibly TRBD1 (5 bases). The V and J ends lost 4 bases and 4 bases respectively, with 13 bases between them. CDR3 length: 14 residues. Germline CDR1 is LGHNA and CDR2 is YSLEER. The chain's CDR3 is CASSPEPGGYGYTF. CDR3 sequence (DNA): TGCGCCAGCAGCCCCGAACCGGGGGGCTATGGCTACACCTTC.

V gene TRBV3-1 combines with J gene TRBJ1-2, with D possibly TRBD1 on 5 matching bases. The CDR3 loop spans 18 amino acids. V shed 1 base and J shed 0 bases, with 18 bases lying between them. The V gene's germline CDR1 is LGHDT and CDR2 YNNKEL (reference sequence). CDR3 DNA: TGTGCCAGCAGCCAAGGTTTCTCGGCGGGACCAGCTAACTATGGCTACACCTTC. Amino acids: CASSQGFSAGPANYGYTF.

J is TRBJ1-1 and V is TRBV7-9, with TRBD1 matching over 9 bases. The CDR3 loop spans 14 amino acids. V trimming: 5 bases; J trimming: 7 bases; junction bases outside the gene matches: 8. CDR1 and CDR2 (germline): SEHNR, FQNEAQ (reference sequence). In nucleotides, the CDR3 is TGTGCCAGCAGCCTGGGACAGGGAGTCGGTGAAGCTTTCTTT. Translating it yields CASSLGQGVGEAFF.

The V and J genes are TRBV20-1 and TRBJ1-1; D remains ambiguous. This CDR3 region has 14 residues. Per germline, CDR1 DFQATT and CDR2 SNEGSKA (reference sequence). V was trimmed by 1 base and J by 2 bases, leaving 11 bases between them. CDR3 amino acids: CSARGYSSNTEAFF. DNA of the CDR3: TGCAGTGCTAGAGGTTACAGCTCAAACACTGAAGCTTTCTTT.

As DNA, the CDR3 is TGTGCCAGCAGCCCTGGTTGGGGGCTCGGGGAGCAGTACTTC. Protein product: CASSPGWGLGEQYF. The chain has TRBV13 and TRBJ2-7, with TRBD1 as a possible D gene (6 bases). This CDR3 has 14 residues. V lost 5 bases, J lost 7 bases, and 18 bases lay in between. Germline V CDR1 and CDR2: PRHDT, FYEKMQ (reference sequence).

The chain carries TRBV4-1 and TRBJ1-1; tentatively, D is TRBD1 (6 bases). There are 15 residues in the CDR3. CDR1 is MGHRA, CDR2 YSYEKL, per germline. Trimming removed 6 bases at V and 5 bases at J, with 19 bases between. The CDR3 protein is CASSLDGGGWTEAFF. The CDR3 DNA sequence: TGCGCCAGCAGTCTAGACGGGGGCGGATGGACTGAAGCTTTCTTT.

CDR3 coding DNA: TGCGCCAGCAGCATTAGGACAGACATGAACACTGAAGCTTTCTTT. Translated: CASSIRTDMNTEAFF. The rearrangement links TRBV5-1 to TRBJ1-1, with D perhaps matching TRBD1 (6 bases). V lost 4 bases to trimming and J lost 0 bases, with 13 bases between them. Per the germline V gene, CDR1 is SGHRS and CDR2 is YFSETQ. CDR3 length: 15 residues. Filled out from reference TRBV5-1 and TRBJ1-1, the complete variable domain reads KAGVTQTPRYLIKTRGQQVTLSCSPISGHRSVSWYQQTPGQGLQFLFEYFSETQRNKGNFPGRFSGRQFSNSRSEMNVSTLELGDSALYLCASSIRTDMNTEAFFGQGTRLTVV.

The rearrangement joins TRBV6-6 to TRBJ2-3; 9 bases agree with TRBD2. V lost 2 bases and J lost 0; bases outside the gene matches: 3. This CDR3 is 16 amino acids long. In germline, CDR1 is MNHNY, CDR2 SVGAGI (reference sequence). CDR3 sequence (DNA): TGTGCCAGCAGTTACCGGACTAGCGATAGCACAGATACGCAGTATTTT. This codes for CASSYRTSDSTDTQYF.